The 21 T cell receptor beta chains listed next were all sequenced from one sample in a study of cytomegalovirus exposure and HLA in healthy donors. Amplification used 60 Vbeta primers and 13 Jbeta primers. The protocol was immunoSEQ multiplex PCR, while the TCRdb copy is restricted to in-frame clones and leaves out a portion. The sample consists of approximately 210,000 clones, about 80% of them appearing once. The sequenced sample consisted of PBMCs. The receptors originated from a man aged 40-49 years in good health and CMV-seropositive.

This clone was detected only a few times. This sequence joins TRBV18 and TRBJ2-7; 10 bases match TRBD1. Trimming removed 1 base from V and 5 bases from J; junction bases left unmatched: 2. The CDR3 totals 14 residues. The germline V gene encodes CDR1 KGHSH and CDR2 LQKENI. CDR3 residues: CASSPLGTGDEQYF. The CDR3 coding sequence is TGTGCCAGCTCACCACTAGGGACAGGGGACGAGCAGTACTTC. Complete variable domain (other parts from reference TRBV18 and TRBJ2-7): NAGVMQNPRHLVRRRGQEARLRCSPMKGHSHVYWYRQLPEEGLKFMVYLQKENIIDESGMPKERFSAEFPKEGPSILRIQQVVRGDSAAYFCASSPLGTGDEQYFGPGTRLTVT.

The CDR3 spells CASTHHTGTSGTRWYNEQFF. CDR3 sequence (DNA): TGTGCCAGCACCCACCACACGGGGACTAGCGGTACTAGATGGTACAATGAGCAGTTCTTC. The chain couples TRBV28 to TRBJ2-1; 11 nucleotides line up with TRBD2. The ends lost 7 bases at V and 4 bases at J; junction bases unmatched: 21. The CDR3 is 20 amino acids. CDR1 is MDHEN and CDR2 is SYDVKM in the germline V gene.

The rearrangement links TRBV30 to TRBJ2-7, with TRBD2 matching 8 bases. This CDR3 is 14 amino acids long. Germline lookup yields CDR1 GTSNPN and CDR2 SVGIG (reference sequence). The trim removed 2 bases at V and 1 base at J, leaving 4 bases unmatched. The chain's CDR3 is CAWSILADSYEQYF. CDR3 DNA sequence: TGTGCCTGGAGTATACTAGCGGATTCCTACGAGCAGTACTTC.

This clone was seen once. The CDR3 DNA reads TGTGCTAGTGGTTTGGTACTGGGACAGGGGCATCAGCCCCAGCATTTT. Residues: CASGLVLGQGHQPQHF. The rearrangement joins TRBV12-5 to TRBJ1-5, with 10 bases aligning to TRBD1. CDR1 LGHNT and CDR2 FRNRAP come from the germline V gene. There are 16 residues in the CDR3. V trimming: 0 bases; J trimming: 5 bases; junction bases outside the gene matches: 4.

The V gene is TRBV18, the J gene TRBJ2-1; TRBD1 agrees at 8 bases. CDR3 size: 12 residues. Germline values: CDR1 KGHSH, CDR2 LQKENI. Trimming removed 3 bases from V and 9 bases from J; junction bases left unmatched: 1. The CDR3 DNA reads TGTGCCAGCTCACCGGACAGGGTTGAGCAGTTCTTC. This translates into CASSPDRVEQFF.

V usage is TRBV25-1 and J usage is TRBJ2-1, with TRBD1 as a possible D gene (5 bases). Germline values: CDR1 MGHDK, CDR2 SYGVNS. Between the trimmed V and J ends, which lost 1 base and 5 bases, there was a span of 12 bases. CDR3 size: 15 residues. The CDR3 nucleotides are TGTGCCAGCAGTGAATTTAAGGGGCTGAACAATGAGCAGTTCTTC. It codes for CASSEFKGLNNEQFF.

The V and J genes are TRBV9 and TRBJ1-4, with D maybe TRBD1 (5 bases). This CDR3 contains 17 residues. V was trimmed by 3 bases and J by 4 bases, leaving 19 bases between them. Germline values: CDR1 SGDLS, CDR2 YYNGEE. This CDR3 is CASSGGVSGASNEKLFF. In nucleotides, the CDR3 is TGTGCCAGCAGCGGTGGGGTTAGTGGGGCAAGTAATGAAAAACTGTTTTTT.

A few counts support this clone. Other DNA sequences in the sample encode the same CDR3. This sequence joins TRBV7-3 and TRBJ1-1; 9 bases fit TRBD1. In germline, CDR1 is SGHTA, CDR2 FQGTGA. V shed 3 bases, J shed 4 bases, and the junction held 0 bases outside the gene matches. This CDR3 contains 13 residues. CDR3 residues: CASSLTGGTEAFF. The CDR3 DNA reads TGTGCCAGCAGCTTGACAGGGGGCACTGAAGCTTTCTTT. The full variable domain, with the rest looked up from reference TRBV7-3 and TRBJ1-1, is GAGVSQTPSNKVTEKGKYVELRCDPISGHTALYWYRQSLGQGPEFLIYFQGTGAADDSGLPNDRFFAVRPEGSVSTLKIQRTERGDSAVYLCASSLTGGTEAFFGQGTRLTVV.

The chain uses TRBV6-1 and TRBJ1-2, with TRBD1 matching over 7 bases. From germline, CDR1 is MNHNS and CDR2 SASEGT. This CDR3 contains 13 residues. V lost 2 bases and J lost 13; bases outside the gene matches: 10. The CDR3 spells CASSEKTGSSGTF. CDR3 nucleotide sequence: TGTGCCAGCAGTGAAAAGACAGGGAGTTCGGGCACCTTC.

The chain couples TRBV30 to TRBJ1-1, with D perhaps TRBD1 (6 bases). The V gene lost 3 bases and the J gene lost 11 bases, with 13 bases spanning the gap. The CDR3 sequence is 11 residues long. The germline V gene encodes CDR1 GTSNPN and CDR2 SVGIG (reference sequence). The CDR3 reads CAWSRTGTAFF. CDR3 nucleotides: TGTGCCTGGAGCCGAACAGGGACGGCTTTCTTT.

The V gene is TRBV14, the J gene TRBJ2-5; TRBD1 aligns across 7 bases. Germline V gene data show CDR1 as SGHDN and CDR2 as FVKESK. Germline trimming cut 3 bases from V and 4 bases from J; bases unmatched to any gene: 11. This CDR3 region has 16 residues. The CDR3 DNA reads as TGTGCCAGCAGCCAGCGGGCAGGGGGAATAATAGAGACCCAGTACTTC. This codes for CASSQRAGGIIETQYF.

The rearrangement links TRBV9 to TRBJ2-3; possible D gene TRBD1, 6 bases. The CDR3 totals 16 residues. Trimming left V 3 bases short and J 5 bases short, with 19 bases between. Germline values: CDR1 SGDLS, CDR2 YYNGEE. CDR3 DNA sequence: TGTGCCAGCAGCGGCGGTGGGGGCTATCTGGAAGATACGCAGTATTTT. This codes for CASSGGGGYLEDTQYF.

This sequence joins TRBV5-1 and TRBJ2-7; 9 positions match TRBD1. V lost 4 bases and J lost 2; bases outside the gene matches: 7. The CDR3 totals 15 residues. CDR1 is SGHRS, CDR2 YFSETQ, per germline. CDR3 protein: CASSLGTGSAYEQYV. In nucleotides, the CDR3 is TGCGCCAGCAGCCTCGGGACAGGGTCCGCCTACGAGCAGTACGTC.

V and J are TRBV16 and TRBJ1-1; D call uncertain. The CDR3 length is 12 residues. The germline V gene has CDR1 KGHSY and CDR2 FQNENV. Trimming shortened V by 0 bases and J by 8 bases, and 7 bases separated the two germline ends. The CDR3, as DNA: TGTGCCAGCAGCCAATCCCCGGTCGAAGCTTTCTTT. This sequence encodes CASSQSPVEAFF.

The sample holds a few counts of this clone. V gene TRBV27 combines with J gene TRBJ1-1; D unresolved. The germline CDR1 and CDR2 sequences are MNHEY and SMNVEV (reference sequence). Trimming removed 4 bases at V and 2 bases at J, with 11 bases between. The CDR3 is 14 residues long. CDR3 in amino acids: CASSYGSGNTEAFF. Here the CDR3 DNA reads TGTGCCAGCAGTTACGGTTCAGGTAACACTGAAGCTTTCTTT.

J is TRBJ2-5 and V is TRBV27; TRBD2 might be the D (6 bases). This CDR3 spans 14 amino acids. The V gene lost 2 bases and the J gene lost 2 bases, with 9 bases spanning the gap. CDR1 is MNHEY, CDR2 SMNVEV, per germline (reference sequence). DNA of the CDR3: TGTGCCAGCAGTTTACAGGGAGGACAAGAGACCCAGTACTTC. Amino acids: CASSLQGGQETQYF.

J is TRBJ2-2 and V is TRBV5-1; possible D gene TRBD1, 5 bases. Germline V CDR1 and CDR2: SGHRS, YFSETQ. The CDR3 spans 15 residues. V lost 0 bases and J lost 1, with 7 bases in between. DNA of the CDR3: TGCGCCAGCAGCTTGGGACAGAAGAACACCGGGGAGCTGTTTTTT. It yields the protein CASSLGQKNTGELFF.

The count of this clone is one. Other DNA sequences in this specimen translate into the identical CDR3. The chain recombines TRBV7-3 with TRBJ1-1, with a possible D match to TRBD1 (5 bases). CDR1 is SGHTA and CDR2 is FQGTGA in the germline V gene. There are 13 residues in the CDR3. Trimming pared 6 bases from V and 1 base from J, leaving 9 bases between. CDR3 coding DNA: TGTGCCAGCAGTTCAACAGGGAACACTGAAGCTTTCTTT. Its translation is CASSSTGNTEAFF.

CDR3 DNA: TGTGCCAGCAGCCTTAGCGCGAGCTCCTACAATGAGCAGTTCTTC. Translated, it gives CASSLSASSYNEQFF. The V call is TRBV9, the J call TRBJ2-1, with a tentative D call TRBD2 (5 bases). The length of the CDR3 is 15 residues. Germline CDR1 and CDR2: SGDLS and YYNGEE. V was cut by 4 bases and J by 0 bases, with 11 bases left in between.

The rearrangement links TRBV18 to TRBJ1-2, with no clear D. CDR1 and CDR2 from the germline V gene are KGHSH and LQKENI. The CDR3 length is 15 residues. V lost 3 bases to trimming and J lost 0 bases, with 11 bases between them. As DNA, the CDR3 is TGTGCCAGCTCACCCGAGACACACGCTAACTATGGCTACACCTTC. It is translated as CASSPETHANYGYTF.

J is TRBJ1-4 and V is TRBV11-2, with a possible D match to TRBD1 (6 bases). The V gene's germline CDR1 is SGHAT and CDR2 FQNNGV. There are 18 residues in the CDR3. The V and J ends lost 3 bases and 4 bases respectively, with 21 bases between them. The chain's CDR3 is CASSFASGTRQYNEKLFF. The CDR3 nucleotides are TGTGCCAGCAGCTTTGCCTCAGGGACAAGACAGTATAATGAAAAACTGTTTTTT. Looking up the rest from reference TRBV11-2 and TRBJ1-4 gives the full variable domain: EAGVAQSPRYKIIEKRQSVAFWCNPISGHATLYWYQQILGQGPKLLIQFQNNGVVDDSQLPKDRFSAERLKGVDSTLKIQPAKLEDSAVYLCASSFASGTRQYNEKLFFGSGTQLSVL.